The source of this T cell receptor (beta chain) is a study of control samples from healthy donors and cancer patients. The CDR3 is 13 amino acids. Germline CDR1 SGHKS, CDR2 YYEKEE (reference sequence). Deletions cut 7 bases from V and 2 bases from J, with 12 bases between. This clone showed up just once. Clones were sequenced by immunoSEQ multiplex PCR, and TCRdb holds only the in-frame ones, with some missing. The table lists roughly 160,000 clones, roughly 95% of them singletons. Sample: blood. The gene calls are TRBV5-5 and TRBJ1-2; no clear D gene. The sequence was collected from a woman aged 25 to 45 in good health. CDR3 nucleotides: TGTGCCAGCGCTTTAGGAAAGAACTATGGCTACACCTTC. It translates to CASALGKNYGYTF. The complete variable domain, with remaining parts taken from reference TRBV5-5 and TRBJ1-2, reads DAGVTQSPTHLIKTRGQQVTLRCSPISGHKSVSWYQQVLGQGPQFIFQYYEKEERGRGNFPDRFSARQFPNYSSELNVNALLLGDSALYLCASALGKNYGYTFGSGTRLTVV.